This T cell receptor beta chain was obtained from a study of blood T cells in healthy people across ages. General study findings and limits: One million T cells yielded diversity estimates that were considered underestimates.

This CDR3 contains 14 residues. The V segment lost 5 bases and the J segment 5 bases; nucleotides outside the gene matches: 8. Germline loops: CDR1 SGHTA, CDR2 FQGNSA. All donors came from Russia, were Caucasian and healthy, and spanned ages about 6 to 90. RNA extraction gave at least 5 micrograms of total RNA per sample. The second PCR ran about 6 to 12 cycles with a sample-barcoded 5' primer and J-beta primers. Each CDR3 protein is one row after TCRdb ran MiXCR on the 5' RACE reads. Of some 890,000 distinct CDR3 sequences detected, about 28% appear once; the ten largest clones hold roughly a tenth. Comment on this clonotype: Its cognate antigen is unknown.

This sample was shared with a second study, whose subject was T cells of mothers and their children. Per that paper: Clones that were microchimeric and persistent were not detected among T cells.

The TCR comes from a woman aged 35 to 49 in good health. The material sequenced was blood. The chain recombines TRBV7-2 with TRBJ1-1, with 7 positions matching TRBD1. The CDR3 protein is CASSEPTGRTEAFF. The CDR3, as DNA: TGTGCCAGCAGCGAACCGACAGGGCGGACTGAAGCTTTCTTT.